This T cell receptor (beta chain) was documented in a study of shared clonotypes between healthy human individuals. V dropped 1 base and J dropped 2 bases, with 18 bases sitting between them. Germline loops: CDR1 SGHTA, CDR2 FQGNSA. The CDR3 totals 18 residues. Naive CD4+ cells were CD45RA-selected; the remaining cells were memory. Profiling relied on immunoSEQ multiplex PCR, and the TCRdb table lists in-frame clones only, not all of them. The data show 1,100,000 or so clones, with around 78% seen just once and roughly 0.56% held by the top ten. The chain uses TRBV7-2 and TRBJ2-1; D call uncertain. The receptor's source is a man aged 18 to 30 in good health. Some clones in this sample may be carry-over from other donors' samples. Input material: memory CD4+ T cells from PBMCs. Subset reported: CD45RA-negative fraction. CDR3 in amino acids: CASSLVYSGSFTYNEQFF. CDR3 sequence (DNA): TGTGCCAGCAGCTTAGTTTATTCGGGCAGCTTTACCTACAATGAGCAGTTCTTC.